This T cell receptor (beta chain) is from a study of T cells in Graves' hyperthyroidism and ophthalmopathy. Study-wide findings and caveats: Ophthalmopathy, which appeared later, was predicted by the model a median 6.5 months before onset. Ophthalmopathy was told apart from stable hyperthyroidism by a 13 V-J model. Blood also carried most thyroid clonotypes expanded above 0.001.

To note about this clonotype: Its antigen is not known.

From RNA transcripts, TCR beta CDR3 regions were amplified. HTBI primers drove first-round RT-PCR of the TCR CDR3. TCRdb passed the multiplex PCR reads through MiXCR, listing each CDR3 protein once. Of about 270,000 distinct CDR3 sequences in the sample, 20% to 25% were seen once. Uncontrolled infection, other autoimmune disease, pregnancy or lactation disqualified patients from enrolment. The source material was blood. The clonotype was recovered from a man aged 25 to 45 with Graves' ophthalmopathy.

Written as DNA, the CDR3 is TGCAGTGGGACTAGCGGGAGCGATGAGCAGTTCTTC. Translated: CSGTSGSDEQFF. The chain links TRBV20-1 to TRBJ2-1, with 13 bases lining up with TRBD2. Losses at the gene ends were 7 bases for V and 8 bases for J; bases not matched to a gene: 2. CDR1 is DFQATT and CDR2 is SNEGSKA in the germline V gene (reference sequence). CDR3 size: 12 residues.